These 15 T cell receptor beta chains originate from one sample sequenced in a study of cytomegalovirus exposure and HLA in healthy donors. The study ran its PCR with 60 Vbeta and 13 Jbeta primers. Only in-frame clones appear in the TCRdb table, and some are missing; sequencing was by immunoSEQ multiplex PCR. Among some 90,000 clones listed, around 75% were seen once. Sequenced input: PBMCs. These receptors originate from a middle-aged man in good health and CMV-seronegative.

The chain links TRBV7-9 to TRBJ2-3; the match to TRBD1 covers 7 bases. Germline CDR1 and CDR2: SEHNR and FQNEAQ (reference sequence). With 5 bases clipped from V and 6 bases from J, the junction kept 8 bases outside the gene matches. This CDR3 contains 14 residues. DNA for the CDR3: TGTGCCAGCAGCGTAACAACAGGGGCGGATACGCAGTATTTT. As protein: CASSVTTGADTQYF.

The chain links TRBV4-1 to TRBJ1-1, with D hard to call. The length of the CDR3 is 14 residues. Germline CDR1 reads MGHRA; CDR2 reads YSYEKL. The V end lost 0 bases, the J end lost 2 bases, and 7 bases lay between the germline ends. CDR3 nucleotides: TGCGCCAGCAGCCAAGAAGCAGGCAACACTGAAGCTTTCTTT. Its translation: CASSQEAGNTEAFF.

The chain is built from TRBV12-5 and TRBJ1-3, with D maybe TRBD1 (6 bases). This CDR3 spans 14 amino acids. Looked up from germline, CDR1 is LGHNT and CDR2 is FRNRAP. V was shortened by 1 base and J by 4 bases, with 8 bases between the two germline ends. The CDR3 region has the DNA TGTGCTAGTGGTTTGGGGGGGCTGGGAAACACCATATATTTT. It codes for CASGLGGLGNTIYF.

This clone came up a few times. The chain uses TRBV4-1 and TRBJ1-6; 7 positions match TRBD1. Germline-derived CDR1 and CDR2 are MGHRA and YSYEKL. J lost 2 bases, V lost 4 bases, and 2 bases had no gene match. The CDR3 is made up of 15 amino acids. CDR3 DNA: TGCGCCAGCAGCCCTGGGACAGCCTATAATTCACCCCTCCACTTT. This encodes CASSPGTAYNSPLHF.

The chain couples TRBV27 to TRBJ2-3; 9 positions agree with TRBD1. V was pared by 3 bases and J by 6 bases, with 10 bases of the junction left unmatched. The CDR3 extends over 16 amino acids. Germline V gives CDR1 MNHEY, CDR2 SMNVEV (reference sequence). Here the CDR3 DNA reads TGTGCCAGCAGTTTTTGGGAGGACAGGGGTGATGATACGCAGTATTTT. Its translation is CASSFWEDRGDDTQYF.

The rearrangement links TRBV5-1 to TRBJ2-1, with D tentatively TRBD1 (6 bases). The V end was cut by 0 bases, the J end by 6 bases, with 13 bases between. CDR1 and CDR2 from the germline V gene are SGHRS and YFSETQ. The CDR3 spans 15 residues. The chain's CDR3 is CASSLARGTFNEQFF. The CDR3 region has the DNA TGCGCCAGCAGCTTGGCCAGGGGCACTTTCAATGAGCAGTTCTTC. The complete variable domain, with remaining parts taken from reference TRBV5-1 and TRBJ2-1, reads KAGVTQTPRYLIKTRGQQVTLSCSPISGHRSVSWYQQTPGQGLQFLFEYFSETQRNKGNFPGRFSGRQFSNSRSEMNVSTLELGDSALYLCASSLARGTFNEQFFGPGTRLTVL.

This clone was counted only a few times. The chain recombines TRBV6-4 with TRBJ1-6; 7 nucleotides match TRBD1. V was clipped by 3 bases and J by 10 bases; unmatched bases: 9. This CDR3 is built from 15 residues. CDR1 is MRHNA, CDR2 SNTAGT, per germline. The CDR3 DNA reads TGTGCCAGCAGTGAATCAGGGGGAAACGGATCACCCCTCCACTTT. This sequence encodes CASSESGGNGSPLHF.

The rearrangement joins TRBV11-2 to TRBJ1-2; D is unclear. Trimming shortened V by 7 bases and J by 0 bases, and 27 bases separated the two germline ends. The CDR3 loop spans 19 amino acids. Germline V gene data show CDR1 as SGHAT and CDR2 as FQNNGV. CDR3 nucleotide sequence: TGTGCCAGCACCCCGGCGGGTAGGGATCACCGTCTCTCTAACTATGGCTACACCTTC. Translating gives CASTPAGRDHRLSNYGYTF.

The chain links TRBV11-2 to TRBJ2-1; D is unclear. Per germline, CDR1 SGHAT and CDR2 FQNNGV. Trimming cost V 5 bases and J 9 bases, with 8 bases left between them. The CDR3 spans 11 residues. The CDR3 protein is CASSRVGEQFF. The CDR3 region has the DNA TGTGCCAGCAGCAGAGTTGGTGAGCAGTTCTTC.

CDR3 in DNA: TGTGCCAGCACCGGGCCGGGACTTCAAAGAGGTCCCTACGAGCAGTACTTC. Its translation: CASTGPGLQRGPYEQYF. This chain uses TRBV28 with TRBJ2-7; tentative D call: TRBD2 (6 bases). V lost 7 bases to trimming and J lost 2 bases, with 24 bases between them. Per germline, CDR1 MDHEN and CDR2 SYDVKM. The length of the CDR3 is 17 residues.

This clone was counted a single time. V usage is TRBV7-3 and J usage is TRBJ2-1; TRBD1 matches at 7 bases. Germline-derived CDR1 and CDR2 are SGHTA and FQGTGA. The junction had 9 bases not matched to a gene; V was cut back by 5 bases and J by 5 bases. The CDR3 extends over 15 amino acids. The CDR3 is CASSPSGQKNNEQFF. In DNA, the CDR3 is TGTGCCAGCAGCCCCTCGGGACAGAAAAACAATGAGCAGTTCTTC.

The rearrangement uses TRBV15 and TRBJ1-1, with D possibly TRBD1 on 6 matching bases. Trimming shortened V by 3 bases and J by 5 bases, and 19 bases separated the two germline ends. In germline, CDR1 is LNHNV, CDR2 YYDKDF (reference sequence). The CDR3 spans 16 residues. DNA for the CDR3: TGTGCCACCAGCAGTGATTTACGGGGGGCATGGACTGAAGCTTTCTTT. Translated: CATSSDLRGAWTEAFF.

The chain combines TRBV11-2 with TRBJ1-1, with D perhaps matching TRBD1 (6 bases). The CDR3 loop spans 13 amino acids. Germline CDR1 is SGHAT and CDR2 is FQNNGV. V was trimmed by 3 bases and J by 10 bases, leaving 15 bases between them. The CDR3 DNA sequence: TGTGCCAGCAGCTTGCAGGGGCGCTCGGGAGCTTTCTTT. This translates into CASSLQGRSGAFF.

This clone was detected only a few times. The chain uses TRBV4-3 and TRBJ1-1; D not certain. Germline V gives CDR1 LGHNA, CDR2 YSLEER. Trimming removed 4 bases at V and 4 bases at J, with 16 bases between. This CDR3 is 15 amino acids long. The CDR3 region has the DNA TGCGCCAGCAGCCGGGGAGTGGGGAGAGTCACTGAAGCTTTCTTT. This sequence encodes CASSRGVGRVTEAFF.

The chain uses TRBV15 and TRBJ2-5; no definite D call. Germline CDR1 reads LNHNV; CDR2 reads YYDKDF (reference sequence). Trimming removed 1 base at V and 4 bases at J, with 7 bases between. The CDR3 has 13 amino acids. The CDR3 loop reads CATSRAPGETQYF. In nucleotides, the CDR3 is TGTGCCACCAGCAGAGCTCCCGGAGAGACCCAGTACTTC.